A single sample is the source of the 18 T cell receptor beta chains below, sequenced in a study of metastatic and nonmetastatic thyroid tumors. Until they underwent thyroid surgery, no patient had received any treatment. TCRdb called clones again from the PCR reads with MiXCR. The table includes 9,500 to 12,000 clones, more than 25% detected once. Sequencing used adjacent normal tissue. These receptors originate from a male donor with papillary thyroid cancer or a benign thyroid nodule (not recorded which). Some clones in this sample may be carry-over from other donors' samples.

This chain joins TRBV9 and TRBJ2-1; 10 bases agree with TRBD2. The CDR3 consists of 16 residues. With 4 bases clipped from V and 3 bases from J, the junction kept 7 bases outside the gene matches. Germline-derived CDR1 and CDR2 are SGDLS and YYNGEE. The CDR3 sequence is CASSIFSGRYYNEQFF. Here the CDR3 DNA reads TGTGCCAGCAGCATATTTAGCGGGAGGTACTACAATGAGCAGTTCTTC.

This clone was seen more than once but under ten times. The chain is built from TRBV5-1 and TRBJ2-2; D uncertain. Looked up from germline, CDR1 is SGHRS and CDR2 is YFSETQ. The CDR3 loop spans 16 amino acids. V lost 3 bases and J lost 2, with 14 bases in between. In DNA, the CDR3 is TGCGCCAGCAGCTCTCCGGGTGGGGTAAACACCGGGGAGCTGTTTTTT. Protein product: CASSSPGGVNTGELFF.

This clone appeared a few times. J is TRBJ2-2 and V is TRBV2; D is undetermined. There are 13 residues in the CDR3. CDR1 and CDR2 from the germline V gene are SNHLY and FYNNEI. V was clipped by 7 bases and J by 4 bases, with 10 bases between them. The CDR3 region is CASTPLSTGELFF. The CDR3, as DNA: TGTGCCAGCACCCCCCTCTCCACCGGGGAGCTGTTTTTT.

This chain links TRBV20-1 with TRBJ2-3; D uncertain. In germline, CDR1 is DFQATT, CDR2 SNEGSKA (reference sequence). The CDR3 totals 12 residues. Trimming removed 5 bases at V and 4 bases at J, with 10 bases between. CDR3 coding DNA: TGCAGTGCTCCCCTATGGGCAGATACGCAGTATTTT. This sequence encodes CSAPLWADTQYF.

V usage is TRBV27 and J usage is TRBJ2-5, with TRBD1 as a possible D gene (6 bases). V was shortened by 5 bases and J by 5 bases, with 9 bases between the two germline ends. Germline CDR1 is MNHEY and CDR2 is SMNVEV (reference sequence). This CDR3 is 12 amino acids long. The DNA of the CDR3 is TGTGCCAGCAGTCGTAGGGGGGAGACCCAGTACTTC. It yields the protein CASSRRGETQYF.

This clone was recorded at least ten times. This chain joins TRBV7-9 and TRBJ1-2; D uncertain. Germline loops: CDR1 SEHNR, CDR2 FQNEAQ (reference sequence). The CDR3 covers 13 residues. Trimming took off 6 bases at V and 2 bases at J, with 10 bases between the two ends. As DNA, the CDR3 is TGTGCCAGCAGTCTTGGAGACAACTATGGCTACACCTTC. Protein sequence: CASSLGDNYGYTF.

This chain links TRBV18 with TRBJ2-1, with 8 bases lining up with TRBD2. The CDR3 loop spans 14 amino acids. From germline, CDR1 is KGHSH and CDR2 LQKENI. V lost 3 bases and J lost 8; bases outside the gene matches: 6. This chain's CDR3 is CASSPGTRNDEQFF. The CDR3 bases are TGTGCCAGCTCACCGGGGACTAGAAACGATGAGCAGTTCTTC.

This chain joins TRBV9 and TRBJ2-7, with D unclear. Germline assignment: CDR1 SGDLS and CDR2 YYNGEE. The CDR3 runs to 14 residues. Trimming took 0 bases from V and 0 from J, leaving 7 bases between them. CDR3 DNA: TGTGCCAGCAGCGTAGGCTCTGACTCCTACGAGCAGTACTTC. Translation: CASSVGSDSYEQYF. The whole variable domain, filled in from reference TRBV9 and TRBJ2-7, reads DSGVTQTPKHLITATGQRVTLRCSPRSGDLSVYWYQQSLDQGLQFLIQYYNGEERAKGNILERFSAQQFPDLHSELNLSSLELGDSALYFCASSVGSDSYEQYFGPGTRLTVT.

CDR3 amino acids: CASSFSGSPYEQYF. The CDR3 region has the DNA TGCGCCAGCAGCTTTAGCGGGAGCCCCTACGAGCAGTACTTC. The chain is built from TRBV5-1 and TRBJ2-7; TRBD2 matches 9 bases. Unmatched junction bases numbered 2, after V lost 2 bases and J lost 2 bases. Germline lookup yields CDR1 SGHRS and CDR2 YFSETQ. This CDR3 spans 14 amino acids.

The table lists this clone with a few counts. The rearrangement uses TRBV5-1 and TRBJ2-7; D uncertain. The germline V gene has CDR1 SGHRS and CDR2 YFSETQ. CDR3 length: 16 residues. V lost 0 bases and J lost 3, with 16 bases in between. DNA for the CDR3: TGCGCCAGCAGCTTGGGGGAAGGTTTTATAGGCTACGAGCAGTACTTC. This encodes CASSLGEGFIGYEQYF.

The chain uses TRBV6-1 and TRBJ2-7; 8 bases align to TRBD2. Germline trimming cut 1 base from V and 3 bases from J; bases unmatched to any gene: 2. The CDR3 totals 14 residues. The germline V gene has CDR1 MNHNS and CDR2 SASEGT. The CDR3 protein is CASSEGGGFYEQYF. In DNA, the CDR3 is TGTGCCAGCAGTGAAGGCGGGGGGTTCTACGAGCAGTACTTC.

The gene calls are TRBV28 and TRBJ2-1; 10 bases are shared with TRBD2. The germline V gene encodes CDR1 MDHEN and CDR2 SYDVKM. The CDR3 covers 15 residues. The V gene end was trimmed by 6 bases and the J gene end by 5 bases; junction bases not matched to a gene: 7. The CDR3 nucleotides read TGTGCCAGCAGCTCAGCGGGAGGGATCCACAATGAGCAGTTCTTC. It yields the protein CASSSAGGIHNEQFF.

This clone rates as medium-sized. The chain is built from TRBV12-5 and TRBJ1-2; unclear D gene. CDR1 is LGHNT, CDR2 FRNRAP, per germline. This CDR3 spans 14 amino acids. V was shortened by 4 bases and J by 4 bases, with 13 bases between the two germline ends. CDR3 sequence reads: CASGSPAVTYGYTF. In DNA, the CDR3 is TGTGCTAGTGGTTCCCCAGCGGTAACCTATGGCTACACCTTC. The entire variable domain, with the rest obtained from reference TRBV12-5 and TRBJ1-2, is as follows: DARVTQTPRHKVTEMGQEVTMRCQPILGHNTVFWYRQTMMQGLELLAYFRNRAPLDDSGMPKDRFSAEMPDATLATLKIQPSEPRDSAVYFCASGSPAVTYGYTFGSGTRLTVV.

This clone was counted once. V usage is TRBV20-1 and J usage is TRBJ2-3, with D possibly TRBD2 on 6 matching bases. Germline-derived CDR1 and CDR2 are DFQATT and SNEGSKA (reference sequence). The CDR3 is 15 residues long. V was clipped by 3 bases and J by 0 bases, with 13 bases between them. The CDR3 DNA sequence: TGCAGTGCTAGGAGTTGGGCGGGGAGCACAGATACGCAGTATTTT. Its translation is CSARSWAGSTDTQYF.

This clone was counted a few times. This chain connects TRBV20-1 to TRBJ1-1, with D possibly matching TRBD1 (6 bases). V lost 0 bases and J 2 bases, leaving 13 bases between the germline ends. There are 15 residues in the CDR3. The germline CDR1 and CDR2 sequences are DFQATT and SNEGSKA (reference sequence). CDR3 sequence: CSARDHIGGNTEAFF. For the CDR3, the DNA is TGCAGTGCTAGAGATCACATAGGGGGTAACACTGAAGCTTTCTTT.

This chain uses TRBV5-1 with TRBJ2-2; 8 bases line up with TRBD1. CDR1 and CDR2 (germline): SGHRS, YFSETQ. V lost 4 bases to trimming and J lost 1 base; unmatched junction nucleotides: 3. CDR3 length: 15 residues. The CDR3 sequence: CASSIQGVNTGELFF. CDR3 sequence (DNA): TGCGCCAGCAGCATACAGGGGGTGAACACCGGGGAGCTGTTTTTT.

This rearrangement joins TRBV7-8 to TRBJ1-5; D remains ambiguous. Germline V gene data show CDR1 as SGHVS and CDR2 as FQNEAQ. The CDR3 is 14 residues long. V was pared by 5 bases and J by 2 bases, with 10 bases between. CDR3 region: CASSPTTRNQPQHF. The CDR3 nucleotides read TGTGCCAGCAGCCCAACCACACGCAATCAGCCCCAGCATTTT.

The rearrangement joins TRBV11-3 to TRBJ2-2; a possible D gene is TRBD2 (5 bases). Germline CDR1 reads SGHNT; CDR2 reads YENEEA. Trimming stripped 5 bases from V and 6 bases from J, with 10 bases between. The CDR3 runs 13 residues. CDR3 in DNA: TGTGCCAGCAGCGACTATAGCTCCGGGGAGCTGTTTTTT. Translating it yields CASSDYSSGELFF. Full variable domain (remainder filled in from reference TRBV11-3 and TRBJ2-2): EAGVVQSPRYKIIEKKQPVAFWCNPISGHNTLYWYLQNLGQGPELLIRYENEEAVDDSQLPKDRFSAERLKGVDSTLKIQPAELGDSAVYLCASSDYSSGELFFGEGSRLTVL.